The clone carrying this T cell receptor beta chain was seen a single time. The antigen remains undetermined. Using immunoSEQ multiplex PCR, the repertoire was profiled, and TCRdb retains in-frame clones only, with some absent. The sample holds 30,000 to 45,000 clones; about four fifths are singletons and the top ten take less than 2%. The source of the sample is a study of OX40 agonist ivuxolimab in advanced cancers. Across the study: Of the participants, 40% had some prior anti-PD-1, anti-PD-L1 or anti-CTLA-4 therapy, which was allowed.

Any history of autoimmune disease or systemic immunosuppression disqualified patients. V lost 6 bases to trimming and J lost 8 bases; unmatched junction nucleotides: 9. This CDR3 has 14 residues. CDR1 and CDR2 from the germline V gene are MNHEY and SMNVEV (reference sequence). Study observations and caveats: Expanded clones were, on average, more numerous among CD8+ T cells than CD4+. CD4+ and CD8+ blood T cells expanded clonally by week 6 at 0.1 to 3.0 mg/kg.

This sequence was found in an adult with an advanced solid tumor such as melanoma, head and neck, liver or kidney cancer. The chain uses TRBV27 and TRBJ1-2; 10 bases align to TRBD1. The sequenced sample was CD4+ or CD8+ T cells sorted from blood, obtained in a trial of the OX40 agonist ivuxolimab. The chain's CDR3 is CASSPRDRGFGYTF. The CDR3 DNA sequence: TGTGCCAGCAGCCCCCGGGACAGGGGTTTCGGCTACACCTTC.